These 9 T cell receptor beta chains share one sample of origin, sequenced in a study of radiotherapy plus CTLA-4 blockade in lung cancer. The data were produced by immunoSEQ multiplex PCR, yet TCRdb's version contains in-frame clones alone and is incomplete. The table includes 64,000 or so clones, about 72% detected once. The starting material was peripheral blood, obtained from a patient treated with radiotherapy plus ipilimumab. The receptor source for this set is a human donor with non-small cell lung cancer whose response to radiotherapy plus ipilimumab could not be evaluated.

This chain links TRBV28 with TRBJ2-2; 8 nucleotides line up with TRBD1. Germline V gene lookup returns CDR1 MDHEN and CDR2 SYDVKM. This CDR3 contains 17 residues. The V and J ends lost 1 base and 6 bases, in that order; junction bases with no gene match: 10. For the CDR3, the DNA is TGTGCCAGCAGTTTATTGTTCAGGGGGCAGGGGTCCGGGGAGCTGTTTTTT. This gives the protein CASSLLFRGQGSGELFF.

V is TRBV10-3 and J is TRBJ2-5, with a weak D call TRBD2 (6 bases). The J call may be mistaken, given a closer DNA end match to TRBJ2-7. There are 13 residues in the CDR3. Germline values: CDR1 ENHRY, CDR2 SYGVKD. CDR3 in DNA: TGTGCCATCAAGCGGCAGGAGGGAGGCGAGCAGTACTTC. Translating gives CAIKRQEGGEQYF.

The chain joins TRBV19 to TRBJ1-3; D ambiguous. Trimming removed 7 bases from V and 0 bases from J, with 7 bases in between. CDR3 length equals 13 residues. Looked up from germline, CDR1 is LNHDA and CDR2 is SQIVND (reference sequence). The CDR3 DNA follows: TGTGCCAGTACGAAGAGCTCTGGAAACACCATATATTTT. It yields the protein CASTKSSGNTIYF. Drawing the rest from reference TRBV19 and TRBJ1-3, the complete variable domain is DGGITQSPKYLFRKEGQNVTLSCEQNLNHDAMYWYRQDPGQGLRLIYYSQIVNDFQKGDIAEGYSVSREKKESFPLTVTSAQKNPTAFYLCASTKSSGNTIYFGEGSWLTVV.

This clone has just a few counts. The gene calls are TRBV30 and TRBJ2-5; D is uncertain. CDR3 length equals 11 residues. Between the trimmed V and J ends, which lost 0 bases and 9 bases, there was a span of 8 bases. Germline assignment: CDR1 GTSNPN and CDR2 SVGIG (reference sequence). The CDR3 loop reads CAWSVSEAQYF. CDR3 nucleotides: TGTGCCTGGAGTGTATCCGAGGCCCAGTACTTC.

The chain employs TRBV4-1 and TRBJ1-4; D perhaps matches TRBD1 (6 bases). CDR3 length equals 17 residues. Germline V gene lookup returns CDR1 MGHRA and CDR2 YSYEKL. The germline V and J ends were trimmed by 1 base and 2 bases, with 14 bases remaining between them. This chain's CDR3 is CASSQGPGVRTNEKLFF. The DNA for the CDR3 is TGCGCCAGCAGCCAAGGCCCAGGGGTTCGCACTAATGAAAAACTGTTTTTT.

The chain links TRBV5-6 to TRBJ2-7, with 7 nucleotides matching TRBD1. Germline values: CDR1 SGHDT, CDR2 YYEEEE. The CDR3 is 14 residues long. With V trimmed by 5 bases and J by 5 bases, 10 bases remained unmatched. CDR3: CASSSTGTEDEQYF. In DNA, the CDR3 is TGTGCCAGCAGTTCTACCGGGACAGAAGACGAGCAGTACTTC.

V and J are TRBV11-3 and TRBJ2-5, with 7 bases matching TRBD1. Germline values: CDR1 SGHNT, CDR2 YENEEA. After removal of 1 base from V and 5 bases from J, the junction contained 16 bases not matched to a gene. The CDR3 runs 18 residues. CDR3 amino acids: CASSLGAWDRHFKETQYF. CDR3 nucleotides: TGTGCCAGCAGCTTAGGTGCTTGGGACAGACACTTTAAGGAGACCCAGTACTTC.

For the CDR3, the DNA is TGTGCCAGCACCAGGTACAGGGATTGGGTTGGCACAGATACGCAGTATTTT. Protein sequence: CASTRYRDWVGTDTQYF. The chain links TRBV7-9 to TRBJ2-3; possible D gene TRBD1, 6 bases. The CDR3 consists of 17 residues. V lost 7 bases to trimming and J lost 1 base, with 21 bases between them. Germline V gene sequence: CDR1 SEHNR, CDR2 FQNEAQ (reference sequence). The variable domain in full, completed from reference TRBV7-9 and TRBJ2-3, reads DTGVSQNPRHKITKRGQNVTFRCDPISEHNRLYWYRQTLGQGPEFLTYFQNEAQLEKSRLLSDRFSAERPKGSFSTLEIQRTEQGDSAMYLCASTRYRDWVGTDTQYFGPGTRLTVL.

This chain connects TRBV4-2 to TRBJ1-5; 11 nucleotides line up with TRBD1. Unmatched junction bases numbered 3, after V lost 4 bases and J lost 4 bases. The CDR3 is made up of 15 amino acids. CDR1 is LGHNA and CDR2 is YNFKEQ in the germline V gene. The CDR3 DNA is TGTGCCAGCAGCCCAGGGACAGGGGGGAATCAGCCCCAGCATTTT. Residues: CASSPGTGGNQPQHF.